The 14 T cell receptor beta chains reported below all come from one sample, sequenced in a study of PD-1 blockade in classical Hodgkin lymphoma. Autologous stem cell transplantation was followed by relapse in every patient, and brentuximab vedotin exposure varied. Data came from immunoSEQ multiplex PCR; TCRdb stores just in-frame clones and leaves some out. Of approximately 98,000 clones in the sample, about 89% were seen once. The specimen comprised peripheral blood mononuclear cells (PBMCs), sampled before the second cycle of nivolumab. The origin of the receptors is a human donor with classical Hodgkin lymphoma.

CDR3: CASSPARGETEAFF. For the CDR3, the DNA is TGTGCCAGCTCACCAGCGCGGGGGGAGACTGAAGCTTTCTTT. V gene TRBV18 combines with J gene TRBJ1-1; a possible D gene is TRBD1 (5 bases). Trimming cost V 2 bases and J 5 bases, with 12 bases left between them. The CDR3 consists of 14 residues. CDR1 is KGHSH and CDR2 is LQKENI in the germline V gene. Complete variable domain (other parts from reference TRBV18 and TRBJ1-1): NAGVMQNPRHLVRRRGQEARLRCSPMKGHSHVYWYRQLPEEGLKFMVYLQKENIIDESGMPKERFSAEFPKEGPSILRIQQVVRGDSAAYFCASSPARGETEAFFGQGTRLTVV.

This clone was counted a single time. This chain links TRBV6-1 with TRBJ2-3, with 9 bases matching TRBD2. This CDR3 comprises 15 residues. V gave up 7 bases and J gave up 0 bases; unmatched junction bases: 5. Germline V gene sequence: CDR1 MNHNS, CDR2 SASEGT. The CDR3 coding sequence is TGTGCCAGCACCAAGCGGGAGGCTAGCACAGATACGCAGTATTTT. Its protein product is CASTKREASTDTQYF.

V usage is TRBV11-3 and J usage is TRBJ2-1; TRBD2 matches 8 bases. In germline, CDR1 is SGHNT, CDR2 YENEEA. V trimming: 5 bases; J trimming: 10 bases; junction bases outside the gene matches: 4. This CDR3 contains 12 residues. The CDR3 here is CASSGTSSEQFF. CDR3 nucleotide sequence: TGTGCCAGCAGCGGGACTAGTTCGGAGCAGTTCTTC.

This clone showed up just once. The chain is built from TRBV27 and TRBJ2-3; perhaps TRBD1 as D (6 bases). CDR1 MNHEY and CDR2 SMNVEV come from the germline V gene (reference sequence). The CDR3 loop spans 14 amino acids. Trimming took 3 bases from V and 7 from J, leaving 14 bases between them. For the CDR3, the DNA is TGTGCCAGCAGTTTCCGGGACATCCCGCATACGCAGTATTTT. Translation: CASSFRDIPHTQYF.

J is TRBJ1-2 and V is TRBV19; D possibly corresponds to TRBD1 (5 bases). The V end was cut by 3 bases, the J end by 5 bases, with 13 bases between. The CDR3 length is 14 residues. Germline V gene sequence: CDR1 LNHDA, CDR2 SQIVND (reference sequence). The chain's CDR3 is CASSMAGSQYGYTF. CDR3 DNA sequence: TGTGCCAGTAGTATGGCAGGGAGCCAGTATGGCTACACCTTC.

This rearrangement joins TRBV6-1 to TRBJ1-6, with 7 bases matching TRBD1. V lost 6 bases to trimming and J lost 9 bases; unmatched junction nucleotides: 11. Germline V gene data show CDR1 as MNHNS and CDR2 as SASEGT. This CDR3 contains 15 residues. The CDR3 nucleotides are TGTGCCAGCAGAAGTTCAACAGGGGTAGCTTCACCCCTCCACTTT. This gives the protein CASRSSTGVASPLHF.

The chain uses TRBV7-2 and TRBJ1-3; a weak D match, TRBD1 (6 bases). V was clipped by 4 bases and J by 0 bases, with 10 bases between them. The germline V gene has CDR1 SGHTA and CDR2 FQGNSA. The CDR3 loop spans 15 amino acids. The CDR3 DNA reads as TGTGCCAGCAGCTCCCCAGGGGTCTCTGGAAACACCATATATTTT. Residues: CASSSPGVSGNTIYF.

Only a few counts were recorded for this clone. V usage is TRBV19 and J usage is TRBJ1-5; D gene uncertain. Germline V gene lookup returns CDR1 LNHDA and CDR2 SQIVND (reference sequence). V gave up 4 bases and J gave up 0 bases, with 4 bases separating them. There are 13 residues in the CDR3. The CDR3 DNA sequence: TGTGCCAGTAGTAAGTATAGCAATCAGCCCCAGCATTTT. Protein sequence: CASSKYSNQPQHF.

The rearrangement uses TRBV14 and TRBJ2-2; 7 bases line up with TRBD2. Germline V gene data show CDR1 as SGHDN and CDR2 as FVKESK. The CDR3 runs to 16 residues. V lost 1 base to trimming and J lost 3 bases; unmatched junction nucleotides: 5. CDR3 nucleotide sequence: TGTGCCAGCAGCCAAGTCGGGCGGGAGTACACCGGGGAGCTGTTTTTT. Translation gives CASSQVGREYTGELFF. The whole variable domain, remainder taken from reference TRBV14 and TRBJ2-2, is EAGVTQFPSHSVIEKGQTVTLRCDPISGHDNLYWYRRVMGKEIKFLLHFVKESKQDESGMPNNRFLAERTGGTYSTLKVQPAELEDSGVYFCASSQVGREYTGELFFGEGSRLTVL.

This chain's CDR3 is CASSPFGDSGNTIYF. CDR3 in DNA: TGTGCCAGCAGTCCCTTCGGAGACTCTGGAAACACCATATATTTT. This chain joins TRBV9 and TRBJ1-3; D unresolved. The V gene's germline CDR1 is SGDLS and CDR2 YYNGEE. The length of the CDR3 is 15 residues. With 5 bases removed from V and 0 bases from J, the gap between germline ends came to 12 bases.

This CDR3 reads CASSLESGYRGISYEQYF. In nucleotides, the CDR3 is TGTGCCAGCAGCTTAGAGAGTGGTTACAGGGGGATATCCTACGAGCAGTACTTC. The J gene is TRBJ2-7, the V gene TRBV7-2; 8 bases match TRBD1. J lost 1 base, V lost 1 base, and 12 bases had no gene match. Germline V gene sequence: CDR1 SGHTA, CDR2 FQGNSA. The CDR3 covers 18 residues.

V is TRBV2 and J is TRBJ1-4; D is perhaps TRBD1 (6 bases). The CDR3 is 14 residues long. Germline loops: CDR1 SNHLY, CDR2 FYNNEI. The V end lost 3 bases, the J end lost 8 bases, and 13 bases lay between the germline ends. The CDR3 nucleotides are TGTGCCAGCAGTGAGGTGGCAGGGGAAGAAAAACTGTTTTTT. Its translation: CASSEVAGEEKLFF.

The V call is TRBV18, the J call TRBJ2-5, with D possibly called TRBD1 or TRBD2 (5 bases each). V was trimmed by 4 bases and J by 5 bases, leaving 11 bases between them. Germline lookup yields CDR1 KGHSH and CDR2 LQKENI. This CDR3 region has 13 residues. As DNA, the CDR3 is TGTGCCAGCTCACGGGGGTTTGACGAGACCCAGTACTTC. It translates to CASSRGFDETQYF.

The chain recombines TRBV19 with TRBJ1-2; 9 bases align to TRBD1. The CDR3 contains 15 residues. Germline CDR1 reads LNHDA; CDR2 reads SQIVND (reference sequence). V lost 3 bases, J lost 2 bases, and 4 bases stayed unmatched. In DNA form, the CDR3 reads TGTGCCAGTAGTATGGGGACAGGGCGGAACTATGGCTACACCTTC. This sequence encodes CASSMGTGRNYGYTF.